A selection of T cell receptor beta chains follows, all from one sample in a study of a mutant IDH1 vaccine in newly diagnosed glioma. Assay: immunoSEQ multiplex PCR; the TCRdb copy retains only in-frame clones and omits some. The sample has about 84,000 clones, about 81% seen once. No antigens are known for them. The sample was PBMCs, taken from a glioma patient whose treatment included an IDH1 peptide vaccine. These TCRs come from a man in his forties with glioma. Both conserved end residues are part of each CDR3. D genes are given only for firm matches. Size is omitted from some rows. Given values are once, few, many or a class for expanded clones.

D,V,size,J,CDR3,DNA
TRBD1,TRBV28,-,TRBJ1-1,CASRPRTGETEAFF,TGTGCCAGCAGGCCTCGGACAGGGGAAACTGAAGCTTTCTTT
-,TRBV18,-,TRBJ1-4,CASSPPVGRFGEKLFF,TGTGCCAGCTCACCACCTGTCGGAAGGTTCGGTGAAAAACTGTTTTTT
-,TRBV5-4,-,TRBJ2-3,CASSYPDSATQYF,TGTGCCAGCAGCTACCCGGACTCGGCTACGCAGTATTTT
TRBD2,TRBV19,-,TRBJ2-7,CASSSGLSGRSHEQYF,TGTGCCAGTAGTAGTGGTTTGAGCGGGAGGTCCCACGAGCAGTACTTC
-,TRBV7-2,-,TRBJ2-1,CASSLGAAPGHNEQFF,TGTGCCAGCAGCTTAGGGGCGGCCCCGGGGCACAATGAGCAGTTCTTC
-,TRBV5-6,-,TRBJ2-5,CASSLQGLARAETQYF,TGTGCCAGCAGCCTACAGGGACTGGCGCGTGCGGAGACCCAGTACTTC
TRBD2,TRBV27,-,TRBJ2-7,CASSGPSGRFGEQYF,TGTGCCAGCAGCGGCCCTAGCGGGAGGTTCGGCGAGCAGTACTTC
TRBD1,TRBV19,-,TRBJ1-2,CASIQTGGVKRLNYGYTF,TGTGCCAGTATCCAGACAGGGGGCGTGAAAAGGCTTAACTATGGCTACACCTTC
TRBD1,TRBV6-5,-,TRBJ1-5,CASSYRTGRVQPQHF,TGTGCCAGCAGTTACAGGACAGGACGGGTCCAGCCCCAGCATTTT
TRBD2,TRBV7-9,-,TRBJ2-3,CASSRITSALLTDTQYF,TGTGCCAGCAGCCGGATTACTAGCGCACTCCTCACAGATACGCAGTATTTT
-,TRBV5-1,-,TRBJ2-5,CASSHQETQYF,TGCGCCAGCAGCCATCAAGAGACCCAGTACTTC
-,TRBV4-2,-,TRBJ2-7,CASSQGEYEQYF,TGTGCCAGCAGCCAGGGGGAGTACGAGCAGTACTTC
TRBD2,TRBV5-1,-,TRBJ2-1,CASSFVAGGSYNEQFF,TGCGCCAGCAGCTTCGTAGCGGGAGGATCCTACAATGAGCAGTTCTTC
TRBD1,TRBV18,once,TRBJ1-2,CASSPLEGQGIIYGYTF,TGTGCCAGCTCACCACTTGAGGGACAGGGAATAATCTATGGCTACACCTTC
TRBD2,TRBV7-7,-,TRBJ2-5,CASSLLGAGGQETQYF,TGTGCTAGCAGCTTGCTTGGAGCGGGAGGCCAAGAGACCCAGTACTTC
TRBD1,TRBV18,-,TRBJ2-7,CASSPPTGAKSYEQYF,TGTGCCAGCTCACCCCCGACAGGGGCGAAATCCTACGAGCAGTACTTC
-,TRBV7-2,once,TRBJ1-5,CASSHGEISNQPQHF,TGTGCCAGCAGCCACGGGGAGATTAGCAATCAGCCCCAGCATTTT
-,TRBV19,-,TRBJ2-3,CASSISSVSTDTQYF,TGTGCCAGTAGTATCTCTAGCGTTAGCACAGATACGCAGTATTTT
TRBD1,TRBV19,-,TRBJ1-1,CASSVDTGVGAFF,TGTGCCAGTAGTGTCGACACAGGGGTTGGAGCTTTCTTT
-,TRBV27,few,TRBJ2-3,CASSFWTNKDTQYF,TGTGCCAGCAGTTTCTGGACTAATAAGGATACGCAGTATTTT
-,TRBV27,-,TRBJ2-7,CASRDPTYEQYF,TGTGCCAGCAGAGATCCGACCTACGAGCAGTACTTC
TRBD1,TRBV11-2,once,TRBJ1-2,CASSLGTGDGYTF,TGTGCCAGCAGCTTAGGGACAGGGGATGGCTACACCTTC
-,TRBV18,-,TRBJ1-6,CASSPGKGSPLHF,TGTGCCAGCTCACCAGGGAAGGGATCACCCCTCCACTTT
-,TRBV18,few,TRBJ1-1,CASSGTGRTEAFF,TGTGCCAGCTCAGGAACAGGGCGTACTGAAGCTTTCTTT
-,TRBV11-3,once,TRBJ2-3,CASSRRGTDTQYF,TGTGCCAGCAGCCGCCGTGGGACAGATACGCAGTATTTT
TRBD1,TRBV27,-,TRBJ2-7,CASGRPGQGAYEQYF,TGTGCCAGCGGAAGACCGGGACAGGGGGCCTACGAGCAGTACTTC